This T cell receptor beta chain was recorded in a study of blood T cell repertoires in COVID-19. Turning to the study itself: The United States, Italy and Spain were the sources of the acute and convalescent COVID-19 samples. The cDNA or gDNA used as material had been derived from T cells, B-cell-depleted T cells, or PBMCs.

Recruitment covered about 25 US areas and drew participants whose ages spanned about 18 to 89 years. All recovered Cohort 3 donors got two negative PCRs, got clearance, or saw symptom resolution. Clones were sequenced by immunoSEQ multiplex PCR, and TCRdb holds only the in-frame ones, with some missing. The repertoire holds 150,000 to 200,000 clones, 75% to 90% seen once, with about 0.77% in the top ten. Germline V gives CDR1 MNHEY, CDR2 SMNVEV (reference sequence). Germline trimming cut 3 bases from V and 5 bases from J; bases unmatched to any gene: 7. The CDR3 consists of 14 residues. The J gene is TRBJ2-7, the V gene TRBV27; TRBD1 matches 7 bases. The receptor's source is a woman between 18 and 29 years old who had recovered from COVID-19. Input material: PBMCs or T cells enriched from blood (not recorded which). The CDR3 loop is CASSLWDRRNEQYF. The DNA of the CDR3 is TGTGCCAGCAGTTTGTGGGACAGACGGAACGAGCAGTACTTC.